These 23 T cell receptor beta chains were sequenced from one sample in a study of PD-1 blockade in classical Hodgkin lymphoma. Each and every patient relapsed after autologous stem cell transplantation, and patients got differing brentuximab vedotin exposure. TCRdb keeps only in-frame clones here, not all; method: immunoSEQ multiplex PCR. The sample consists of roughly 150,000 clones, around 73% of them appearing once. The sample was peripheral blood mononuclear cells (PBMCs), taken before the second cycle of nivolumab. The receptors stem from a human donor with classical Hodgkin lymphoma.

The rearrangement joins TRBV6-5 to TRBJ2-1, with D perhaps matching TRBD2 (5 bases). V lost 2 bases to trimming and J lost 10 bases, with 15 bases between them. This CDR3 has 14 amino acids. Germline CDR1 MNHEY, CDR2 SVGAGI. Here the CDR3 DNA reads TGTGCCAGCAGTTACCTCGGGGATCTCGGGGAGCAGTTCTTC. Its protein product is CASSYLGDLGEQFF.

Concerning this clone itself: At one end, the junction sequence differs from germline, possibly due to a read error. The rearrangement links TRBV6-1 to TRBJ2-7; 10 bases line up with TRBD1. The CDR3 spans 15 residues. CDR1 is MNHNS, CDR2 SASEGT, per germline. This chain's CDR3 is CASSDMMRQGAPGNF. As DNA, the CDR3 is TGTGCCAGCAGTGATATGATGCGACAGGGGGCGCCTGGTAACTTC.

The chain joins TRBV7-9 to TRBJ1-4; 7 bases are a match to TRBD1. Trimming at V came to 2 bases and at J to 2 bases, leaving 5 bases not matched to a gene. Germline values: CDR1 SEHNR, CDR2 FQNEAQ (reference sequence). The CDR3 extends over 16 amino acids. As DNA, the CDR3 is TGTGCCAGCAGCTTAAGACAGGGTATGACTAATGAAAAACTGTTTTTT. Its translation is CASSLRQGMTNEKLFF.

J is TRBJ2-2 and V is TRBV5-4, with 8 bases aligning to TRBD2. The V gene end was trimmed by 3 bases and the J gene end by 0 bases; junction bases not matched to a gene: 4. The CDR3 is made up of 16 amino acids. CDR1 and CDR2 from the germline V gene are SGHNT and YYREEE (reference sequence). CDR3 DNA: TGTGCCAGCAGCTACGCTAGCGGGCCGAACACCGGGGAGCTGTTTTTT. As protein: CASSYASGPNTGELFF.

The chain employs TRBV7-2 and TRBJ2-1; 11 nucleotides align to TRBD2. CDR3 length equals 16 residues. CDR1 is SGHTA and CDR2 is FQGNSA in the germline V gene. V trimming: 1 base; J trimming: 2 bases; junction bases outside the gene matches: 1. The CDR3 loop reads CASSLDSGGAYNEQFF. The CDR3 DNA is TGTGCCAGCAGCTTAGATAGCGGGGGGGCCTACAATGAGCAGTTCTTC.

This sequence joins TRBV7-8 and TRBJ2-3, with 7 bases that match TRBD1. The V gene end was trimmed by 5 bases and the J gene end by 0 bases; junction bases not matched to a gene: 8. This CDR3 contains 16 residues. Per the germline V gene, CDR1 is SGHVS and CDR2 is FQNEAQ. CDR3 coding DNA: TGTGCCAGCAGCCCAAGACAGGGTATTAGCACAGATACGCAGTATTTT. It translates to CASSPRQGISTDTQYF.

The V call is TRBV28, the J call TRBJ1-4; 7 bases match TRBD1. The germline V gene encodes CDR1 MDHEN and CDR2 SYDVKM. The V and J ends lost 7 bases and 5 bases, in that order; junction bases with no gene match: 7. CDR3 length equals 14 residues. CDR3 sequence: CASTTGALNEKLFF. DNA of the CDR3: TGTGCCAGCACCACAGGGGCACTGAATGAAAAACTGTTTTTT.

The genes are TRBV7-9 and TRBJ2-5, with 7 positions matching TRBD2. V shed 2 bases and J 5 bases; nucleotides not matched to a gene: 5. Per germline, CDR1 SEHNR and CDR2 FQNEAQ (reference sequence). The CDR3 length is 14 residues. As DNA, the CDR3 is TGTGCCAGCAGCTTACGGGCGGGAGAGGAGACCCAGTACTTC. This codes for CASSLRAGEETQYF.

The chain is built from TRBV4-2 and TRBJ1-2; D gene uncertain. Trimming removed 0 bases at V and 4 bases at J, with 9 bases between. CDR1 and CDR2 from the germline V gene are LGHNA and YNFKEQ. The CDR3 has 14 residues. The CDR3 nucleotides are TGTGCCAGCAGCCAAGATGAGGACGGCTATGGCTACACCTTC. Amino acids: CASSQDEDGYGYTF.

The chain employs TRBV5-4 and TRBJ2-1; 13 bases line up with TRBD2. V lost 4 bases, J lost 9 bases, and 7 bases stayed unmatched. Germline lookup yields CDR1 SGHNT and CDR2 YYREEE (reference sequence). The CDR3 totals 15 residues. The chain's CDR3 is CASSHTSGGGFEQFF. In DNA form, the CDR3 reads TGTGCCAGCAGCCATACTAGCGGGGGGGGATTTGAGCAGTTCTTC.

The chain recombines TRBV19 with TRBJ1-6; perhaps TRBD1 as D (5 bases). The germline gives CDR1 LNHDA, CDR2 SQIVND (reference sequence). The V gene lost 1 base and the J gene lost 7 bases, with 8 bases spanning the gap. The CDR3 is made up of 14 amino acids. CDR3 amino acids: CASSIGDGNSPLHF. The CDR3 DNA follows: TGTGCCAGTAGTATAGGGGACGGAAATTCACCCCTCCACTTT.

The chain is built from TRBV7-8 and TRBJ2-7, with D possibly called TRBD1 or TRBD2 (6 bases each). Germline assignment: CDR1 SGHVS and CDR2 FQNEAQ. There are 14 residues in the CDR3. The V end was cut by 0 bases, the J end by 4 bases, with 10 bases between. CDR3 bases: TGTGCCAGCAGCTTAGCAGGGGGAGGATACGAGCAGTACTTC. Translated: CASSLAGGGYEQYF. Based on the CDR3 plus reference TRBV7-8 and TRBJ2-7, the full variable domain is GAGVSQSPRYKVAKRGQDVALRCDPISGHVSLFWYQQALGQGPEFLTYFQNEAQLDKSGLPSDRFFAERPEGSVSTLKIQRTQQEDSAVYLCASSLAGGGYEQYFGPGTRLTVT.

The V call is TRBV5-1, the J call TRBJ2-7, with D perhaps TRBD2 (5 bases). Germline CDR1 reads SGHRS; CDR2 reads YFSETQ. Trimming pared 4 bases from V and 3 bases from J, leaving 8 bases between. The CDR3 totals 12 residues. The CDR3 spells CASSNRDYEQYF. The CDR3 DNA follows: TGCGCCAGCAGCAACCGGGACTACGAGCAGTACTTC.

The chain carries TRBV19 and TRBJ2-3, with D possibly being TRBD2 (5 bases). Germline CDR1 and CDR2: LNHDA and SQIVND (reference sequence). The CDR3 totals 13 residues. V dropped 6 bases and J dropped 3 bases, with 10 bases sitting between them. In nucleotides, the CDR3 is TGTGCCAGTAGAGGAAGCGGTACAGATACGCAGTATTTT. It codes for CASRGSGTDTQYF.

With regard to this clone: The sample carries other DNA sequences with the same CDR3. This chain uses TRBV7-2 with TRBJ2-5, with TRBD1 matching 7 bases. CDR3 length equals 14 residues. The V segment lost 6 bases and the J segment 5 bases; nucleotides outside the gene matches: 9. The germline gives CDR1 SGHTA, CDR2 FQGNSA. CDR3 sequence reads: CASSSADRAETQYF. In nucleotides, the CDR3 is TGTGCCAGCAGTTCCGCCGACAGGGCCGAGACCCAGTACTTC. The entire variable domain, with the rest obtained from reference TRBV7-2 and TRBJ2-5, is as follows: GAGVSQSPSNKVTEKGKDVELRCDPISGHTALYWYRQSLGQGLEFLIYFQGNSAPDKSGLPSDRFSAERTGGSVSTLTIQRTQQEDSAVYLCASSSADRAETQYFGPGTRLLVL.

This chain uses TRBV7-2 with TRBJ2-2; 9 bases fit TRBD2. CDR1 is SGHTA and CDR2 is FQGNSA in the germline V gene. The CDR3 has 16 amino acids. V shed 3 bases, J shed 3 bases, and the junction held 5 bases outside the gene matches. The CDR3 loop reads CASSFSSGTYTGELFF. In nucleotides, the CDR3 is TGTGCCAGCAGCTTCTCTAGCGGGACGTACACCGGGGAGCTGTTTTTT.

The gene calls are TRBV6-5 and TRBJ2-3, with TRBD1 as a possible D gene (5 bases). The ends were cut back, 0 bases at V and 0 bases at J, with 7 bases in the middle. Germline V CDR1 and CDR2: MNHEY, SVGAGI. The CDR3 sequence is 15 residues long. CDR3 DNA: TGTGCCAGCAGTTACTCGAGGACAAGCACAGATACGCAGTATTTT. Protein: CASSYSRTSTDTQYF.

The chain couples TRBV5-6 to TRBJ2-7, with D perhaps matching TRBD1 or TRBD2 (5 bases each). Per the germline V gene, CDR1 is SGHDT and CDR2 is YYEEEE. Trimming took 0 bases from V and 7 from J, leaving 14 bases between them. This CDR3 contains 14 residues. The CDR3 DNA reads TGTGCCAGCAGCTTGGTCGACAGCCCGGGGGAGCAGTACTTC. Translation: CASSLVDSPGEQYF.

V and J are TRBV28 and TRBJ1-4; TRBD1 agrees at 7 bases. CDR3 length: 17 amino acids. CDR1 is MDHEN, CDR2 SYDVKM, per germline. V lost 1 base and J lost 4; bases outside the gene matches: 9. The CDR3 sequence is CASSLFGSGGGNEKLFF. Written as DNA, the CDR3 is TGTGCCAGCAGTTTATTCGGGTCAGGGGGGGGTAATGAAAAACTGTTTTTT.

The chain is built from TRBV5-1 and TRBJ1-1; no clear D. The CDR3 is 13 residues long. Trimming shortened V by 0 bases and J by 4 bases, and 7 bases separated the two germline ends. From germline, CDR1 is SGHRS and CDR2 YFSETQ. This CDR3 reads CASSLDPSTEAFF. DNA for the CDR3: TGCGCCAGCAGCTTGGACCCCAGCACTGAAGCTTTCTTT.

The chain couples TRBV27 to TRBJ2-5; 8 bases are a match to TRBD2. The CDR3 is made up of 15 amino acids. From germline, CDR1 is MNHEY and CDR2 SMNVEV (reference sequence). After removal of 3 bases from V and 5 bases from J, the junction contained 8 bases not matched to a gene. The CDR3 loop reads CASSFLSGRGETQYF. The DNA for the CDR3 is TGTGCCAGCAGTTTCTTGAGCGGGAGAGGTGAGACCCAGTACTTC.

The J gene is TRBJ1-2, the V gene TRBV28; D might be TRBD1 (6 bases). Germline V gene lookup returns CDR1 MDHEN and CDR2 SYDVKM. Between the trimmed V and J ends, which lost 5 bases and 1 base, there was a span of 14 bases. The CDR3 contains 15 residues. In nucleotides, the CDR3 is TGTGCCAGCAGTCAAGGGGGGGCTCTTAACTATGGCTACACCTTC. This sequence encodes CASSQGGALNYGYTF.

This sequence joins TRBV6-6 and TRBJ1-2; tentatively, D is TRBD1 (6 bases). From germline, CDR1 is MNHNY and CDR2 SVGAGI (reference sequence). This CDR3 has 13 amino acids. Trimming took 4 bases from V and 4 from J, leaving 10 bases between them. This CDR3 is CASSFTGSYGYTF. The DNA for the CDR3 is TGTGCCAGCAGTTTCACAGGGAGCTATGGCTACACCTTC.